Listed below are T cell receptor beta chains from one sample, sequenced in a study of CD4+ T cells in melanoma. Here immunoSEQ multiplex PCR was the method, and the copy in TCRdb shows in-frame clones only, minus some. The sample lists 6,000 to 8,000 clones, over 65% occurring once. Sample: cells from a culture (not recorded whether cultured in vitro). These receptors came from a human donor with melanoma. The CDR3 runs from the conserved cysteine through the conserved F or W. The D gene is left open where the match is weak. Expanded clones get a size class; other rows say once, few or many, or leave the size out.

clone_size j_call d_call v_call cdr3_nt cdr3_aa
. TRBJ2-3 TRBD2 TRBV5-4 TGTGCCAGCAGCAAGGGACTAGCGGGGCCCACAGATACGCAGTATTTT CASSKGLAGPTDTQYF
. TRBJ1-4 TRBD1 TRBV6-5 TGTGCCAGCAGTTTTGGACAGGGGATGGATGAAAAACTGTTTTTT CASSFGQGMDEKLFF
. TRBJ1-2 . TRBV7-9 TGTGCCAGCAGCTTAGGGCGAAGCTACACCTTC CASSLGRSYTF
. TRBJ1-1 TRBD1 TRBV18 TGTGCCAGCTCACCAGCCGGACAGGGGGCTTTCTTT CASSPAGQGAFF
. TRBJ1-1 . TRBV4-3 TGCGCCAGCAGCCACAGTGTGGGAGCGGGAGATGAAGCTTTCTTT CASSHSVGAGDEAFF
. TRBJ1-2 . TRBV7-6 TGTGCCAGCAGCTTGCAACAGTCCTATGGCTACACCTTC CASSLQQSYGYTF
medium-sized TRBJ1-2 . TRBV27 TGTGCCAGCAGTTTCGTGGGTTTATCTGGCTACACCTTC CASSFVGLSGYTF
. TRBJ1-1 . TRBV20-1 TGCAGTGGACACCCCACTGAAGCTTTCTTT CSGHPTEAFF
. TRBJ1-2 . TRBV6-6 TGTGCCAGCAGCGAGGGGTCTACCAGCTATGGCTACACCTTC CASSEGSTSYGYTF
large TRBJ2-7 TRBD1 TRBV6-5 TGTGCCAGCAGTTACGGGACAGGAAAGTACGAGCAGTACTTC CASSYGTGKYEQYF
few TRBJ2-7 TRBD2 TRBV5-6 TGTGCCAGCAGCCCGATGTCGGGGGGACCCTACGAGCAGTACTTC CASSPMSGGPYEQYF
. TRBJ2-7 TRBD2 TRBV30 TGTGCCCTCGTCGCGGGGGGGCTCTACGAGCAGTACTTC CALVAGGLYEQYF
once TRBJ1-1 . TRBV4-1 TGCGCCAGCAGCCAGGCTTCGGGGGCGCGGACTGAAGCTTTCTTT CASSQASGARTEAFF
. TRBJ2-6 TRBD1 TRBV15 TGTGCCACCAGCAGAGTTTTTGGACAGGGGGCTATTACTGGGGCCAACGTCCTGACTTTC CATSRVFGQGAITGANVLTF
. TRBJ1-1 . TRBV6-5 TGTGCCAGCAGGAGGACCATTGACACTGAAGCTTTCTTT CASRRTIDTEAFF
. TRBJ1-2 TRBD1 TRBV7-9 TGTGCCAGCAGCGCTACCGGGACAGTCTATGGCTACACCTTC CASSATGTVYGYTF
. TRBJ1-6 TRBD1 TRBV7-9 TGTGCCAGCAGCTCCGGGACAGGGAATTCACCCCTCCACTTT CASSSGTGNSPLHF
. TRBJ1-2 . TRBV5-1 TGCGCCAGCAGCGTCGGGGTGGGAGGTAACTATGGCTACACCTTC CASSVGVGGNYGYTF
. TRBJ2-1 TRBD2 TRBV27 TGTGCCACCGTGCAACTGGCATCGGGGGGGGGTGAGCAGTTCTTC CATVQLASGGGEQFF
few TRBJ1-5 . TRBV27 TGTGCCAGCAGTTTAACAGTTTATCAGCCCCAGCATTTT CASSLTVYQPQHF
. TRBJ2-7 TRBD1 TRBV4-2 TGTGCCAGCAGCCGGGCGACAGGGGAGTCATACGAGCAGTACTTC CASSRATGESYEQYF
few TRBJ1-6 TRBD1 TRBV7-2 TGTGCCAGCAGCTTAGAAAGGGGGCGGGGTTCACCCCTCCACTTT CASSLERGRGSPLHF
. TRBJ2-2 TRBD1 TRBV5-1 TGCGCCAGCAGCCCATACAGGGGCACGAACACCGGGGAGCTGTTTTTT CASSPYRGTNTGELFF
. TRBJ2-2 TRBD1 TRBV15 TGTGCCACCAAGGGACAGCCGAACACCGGGGAGCTGTTTTTT CATKGQPNTGELFF
. TRBJ1-2 TRBD1 TRBV27 TGTGCCAGCAGTTTATGGGCACGAGGGGGCCATGGCTACACCTTC CASSLWARGGHGYTF
. TRBJ1-6 . TRBV5-1 TGCGCCAGCAGCTTGTGGAGGGACCCGCTTACCTATAATTCACCCCTCCACTTT CASSLWRDPLTYNSPLHF
. TRBJ2-1 . TRBV24-1 TGTGCCACCAGTGCAGGGCAGCCCTACAATGAGCAGTTCTTC CATSAGQPYNEQFF
. TRBJ1-2 TRBD1 TRBV18 TGTGCCAGCTCACCAGGAGGGGGCCATATCGGCTACACCTTC CASSPGGGHIGYTF
once TRBJ2-1 TRBD1 TRBV19 TGTGCCAGTAGTGCTGGACAGGGTCCGGGGGCTGAGCAGTTCTTC CASSAGQGPGAEQFF
. TRBJ2-1 TRBD2 TRBV7-3 TGTGCCAGCAGCTTGGGCGGGGGTGTTGAGCAGTTCTTC CASSLGGGVEQFF
. TRBJ2-7 . TRBV27 TGTGCCAGCAGTCTACAGGGATTCTCCTACGAGCAGTACTTC CASSLQGFSYEQYF
. TRBJ2-2 TRBD1 TRBV3-1/TRBV3-2 TGTGCCAGCAGCCAAGATCGTCGGACAGGGAGAACCGGGGAGCTGTTTTTT CASSQDRRTGRTGELFF
. TRBJ2-3 . TRBV4-1 TGCGCCAGCAGCCACCAGGACGGACGTAGCACAGATACGCAGTATTTT CASSHQDGRSTDTQYF
once TRBJ1-1 . TRBV19 TGTGCCAGTAGCCAGGGCAGGAACACTGAAGCTTTCTTT CASSQGRNTEAFF
. TRBJ2-5 . TRBV24-1 TGTGCCACCAGTGATGGGTCAGGTTGGGAGACCCAGTACTTC CATSDGSGWETQYF
once TRBJ2-5 . TRBV5-6 TGTGCCAGCAGCTTGGCCTGGGGGGCAGAGACCCAGTACTTC CASSLAWGAETQYF
. TRBJ1-5 TRBD1 TRBV18 TGTGCCAGCTCACCAGGGACAGTGTATAGCAATCAGCCCCAGCATTTT CASSPGTVYSNQPQHF
large TRBJ1-6 . TRBV19 TGTGCCAGTAGTATTGTAGGGGCATCACCCCTCCACTTT CASSIVGASPLHF
few TRBJ2-2 TRBD2 TRBV7-2 TGTGCCAGCAGCTTACGGGGGGGAGACACCGGGGAGCTGTTTTTT CASSLRGGDTGELFF
few TRBJ2-7 TRBD1 TRBV19 TGTGCCAGTAGTGTAGGACAGGGCACCTACGAGCAGTACTTC CASSVGQGTYEQYF
. TRBJ2-7 . TRBV14 TGTGCCAGCAGGCCAGCAGGTCAACAGGGCCTCTCCTACGAGCAGTACTTC CASRPAGQQGLSYEQYF
once TRBJ1-6 . TRBV28 TGTGCCAGCAGTTTATTGAGGGGACCCAATTCACCCCTCCACTTT CASSLLRGPNSPLHF
once TRBJ2-7 . TRBV6-5 TGTGCCAGCAGTTACTCCTCCGGGCTGCCCTACGAGCAGTACTTC CASSYSSGLPYEQYF
. TRBJ2-3 . TRBV14 TGTGCCAGCAGCCAAGAGCCAGACTCACCGGGGGCAGATACGCAGTATTTT CASSQEPDSPGADTQYF
. TRBJ2-7 . TRBV7-9 TGTGCCAGCAGCGCGCCAATACGGGACCCCGACTACGAGCAGTACTTC CASSAPIRDPDYEQYF
. TRBJ2-1 TRBD1 TRBV27 TGTGCCAGCAGTTTACAGGGGGACAATGAGCAGTTCTTC CASSLQGDNEQFF
medium-sized TRBJ1-5 . TRBV4-3 TGCGCCAGCAGCCAAGTCGTGGGGGGCAATCAGCCCCAGCATTTT CASSQVVGGNQPQHF
. TRBJ1-6 . TRBV9 TGTGCCAGCAGCGGGAGGGGGGAGTTCGATTCACCCCTCCACTTT CASSGRGEFDSPLHF
. TRBJ2-1 . TRBV5-1 TGCGCCAGCAGCTCCCCTCCTAGCAATGAGCAGTTCTTC CASSSPPSNEQFF
. TRBJ2-5 . TRBV19 TGTGCCAGTAGTATAATATTGAGGGGCAGGGAGACCCAGTACTTC CASSIILRGRETQYF
once TRBJ2-1 TRBD1 TRBV4-1 TGCGCCAGCAGCCTCGTCAGGGGGGAGGGACAGGGCATATATGAGCAGTTCTTC CASSLVRGEGQGIYEQFF
. TRBJ1-5 TRBD1 TRBV7-9 TGTGCCAGCAGCTTAGCGGGGACAGGGGGCAATCAGCCCCAGCATTTT CASSLAGTGGNQPQHF
few TRBJ2-3 . TRBV3-1/TRBV3-2 TGTGCCAGCAGCCAAGGGGTGGGCGATACGCAGTATTTT CASSQGVGDTQYF
. TRBJ1-5 . TRBV6-5 TGTGCCAGCAGTTGGGGCAGCAATCAGCCCCAGCATTTT CASSWGSNQPQHF